This T cell receptor (beta chain) originates from a study of cytomegalovirus exposure and HLA in healthy donors. Across the whole study: HLA-typed donors were the source of 83 million or so unique TCRs, which an early data release held.

PCR used 60 Vbeta primers and 13 Jbeta primers. Sequenced by immunoSEQ multiplex PCR; TCRdb stores in-frame clones only, minus some. The sample comprises about 130,000 clones, around 70% of which are singletons, and approximately 4% rests with the top ten. The CDR3 is 14 residues long. Trimming removed 4 bases at V and 5 bases at J, with 15 bases between. CDR1 SGDLS and CDR2 YYNGEE come from the germline V gene. The table lists this clone with a few counts. The sequencing sample was made of PBMCs. The receptor was isolated from a man aged 35-49 years in good health and CMV-seropositive. V and J are TRBV9 and TRBJ1-2; TRBD1 is a possible D gene (5 bases). CDR3 DNA sequence: TGTGCCAGCAGCCATAAGACAGTGTCATATGGCTACACCTTC. It codes for CASSHKTVSYGYTF.